These T cell receptor beta chains were read from a single sample in a study of blood T cell repertoires in COVID-19. Only in-frame clones appear in the TCRdb table, and some are missing; sequencing was by immunoSEQ multiplex PCR. The sample lists hundreds of thousands of clones; 80% to 90% were seen once. Sequences were obtained from peripheral blood. These receptors were collected from an elderly man with acute or convalescent COVID-19. Both conserved end residues are part of each CDR3. A D gene is named only where the DNA matches it firmly. Clone size appears in some rows only: once, few, many, or a class for an expanded clone.

size	V	J	D	DNA	CDR3
NA	TRBV11-3	TRBJ2-1	NA	TGTGCCAGCAGCGTAGGCAGGGCCAACAATGAGCAGTTCTTC	CASSVGRANNEQFF
NA	TRBV14	TRBJ2-7	NA	TGTGCCAGCAGTTACACCGGGAGCCTGGGGGACGAGCAGTACTTC	CASSYTGSLGDEQYF
NA	TRBV2	TRBJ1-4	NA	TGTGCCAGCAGTAGGGACGGCGGAGGGACTAATGAAAAACTGTTTTTT	CASSRDGGGTNEKLFF
NA	TRBV4-2	TRBJ2-7	TRBD1	TGTGCCAGCAGCACAGGGACAGGGATAGTATACGAGCAGTACTTC	CASSTGTGIVYEQYF
NA	TRBV5-1	TRBJ1-2	TRBD1	TGCGCCAGCAGCTCGGGACAGGGAATCTATGGCTACACCTTC	CASSSGQGIYGYTF
NA	TRBV18	TRBJ1-6	NA	TGTGCCAGCTCACCAACCGCCAGTCAAAATTCACCCCTCCACTTT	CASSPTASQNSPLHF
NA	TRBV27	TRBJ2-4	TRBD1	TGTGCCAGCAGTCCGACAGGGGTAGTAAGAAACATTCAGTACTTC	CASSPTGVVRNIQYF
NA	TRBV6-4	TRBJ1-3	NA	TGTGCCAGCAGTGACTACCCTTCTCCGGGGGCTGGAAACACCATATATTTT	CASSDYPSPGAGNTIYF
NA	TRBV24-1	TRBJ2-1	TRBD1	TGTGCCACCGTGTCCGGACAGGTCTCTGATGAGCAGTTCTTC	CATVSGQVSDEQFF
NA	TRBV28	TRBJ2-3	TRBD2	TGTGCCAGCAGCCTCGGGACTAGCGGGGGAGGGGGTACGCAGTATTTT	CASSLGTSGGGGTQYF
NA	TRBV7-8	TRBJ1-2	TRBD1	TGTGCCAGCAGCCCTACGTTACAGGGGAGGAACTATGGCTACACCTTC	CASSPTLQGRNYGYTF
NA	TRBV3-1/TRBV3-2	TRBJ2-1	TRBD2	TGTGCCAGCAGCCATTTAGCGCGGGAGAATGAGCAGTTCTTC	CASSHLARENEQFF
NA	TRBV19	TRBJ2-1	TRBD1	TGTGCCAGTAGTATGGGACAGGGGGGACATGAGCAGTTCTTC	CASSMGQGGHEQFF
NA	TRBV7-9	TRBJ1-3	NA	TGTGCCAGCAGCTTGGACAGACGGAGCTCTGGAAACACCATATATTTT	CASSLDRRSSGNTIYF
NA	TRBV6-6	TRBJ1-5	NA	TGTGCCAGCAGCTCCGTGGGAGTGGAGCCCCAGCATTTT	CASSSVGVEPQHF
NA	TRBV7-6	TRBJ2-1	TRBD2	TGTGCCAGCAGCACCAGCGGGGGGAATTACAATGAGCAGTTCTTC	CASSTSGGNYNEQFF
once	TRBV7-2	TRBJ2-5	NA	TGTGCCAGCAGCTTAGGTCCGACACAAGAGACCCAGTACTTC	CASSLGPTQETQYF
NA	TRBV5-1	TRBJ1-2	NA	TGCGCCAGCAGCTCTAGAGGTACTTCTAACTATGGCTACACCTTC	CASSSRGTSNYGYTF
few	TRBV7-2	TRBJ1-4	NA	TGTGCCAGCAGCTTAAGGGACACAACTGAAAAACTGTTTTTT	CASSLRDTTEKLFF
NA	TRBV19	TRBJ1-5	NA	TGTGCCACCAACATTATCTCAAATAGCAATCAGCCCCAGCATTTT	CATNIISNSNQPQHF
NA	TRBV7-2	TRBJ1-6	TRBD1	TGTGCCAGCAGGGGGAGGGGACAGGGGTATAATTCACCCCTCCACTTT	CASRGRGQGYNSPLHF
NA	TRBV7-2	TRBJ2-6	NA	TGTGCCAGCAGCTTGGAAACAGGGCTCTCTGGGGCCAACGTCCTGACTTTC	CASSLETGLSGANVLTF
NA	TRBV7-9	TRBJ2-2	NA	TGTGCCAGCAGCTTAGAACTCAAGTCCGGGGAGCTGTTTTTT	CASSLELKSGELFF
once	TRBV5-1	TRBJ2-1	TRBD1	TGCGCCAGCAGCTTGCCCTCGGGGACAGGGACCTACAATGAGCAGTTCTTC	CASSLPSGTGTYNEQFF
NA	TRBV6-2/TRBV6-3	TRBJ1-2	NA	TGTGCCAGCAGTTTCAATAACTATGGCTACACCTTC	CASSFNNYGYTF
NA	TRBV6-5	TRBJ1-6	NA	TGTGCCAGCAGTTACGACAGTTTTTCACCCCTCCACTTT	CASSYDSFSPLHF
NA	TRBV2	TRBJ2-6	NA	TGTGCCAGCAAAAAGGGGGTCGCCTCTGGGGCCAACGTCCTGACTTTC	CASKKGVASGANVLTF
NA	TRBV4-3	TRBJ2-1	NA	TGCGCCAGCAGCCAAGATCTGGGGGGACCGGTTAATGAGCAGTTCTTC	CASSQDLGGPVNEQFF
NA	TRBV6-6	TRBJ1-3	NA	TGTGCCAGCAGTTCCAACAGGGAGGGCACCATATATTTT	CASSSNREGTIYF
NA	TRBV3-1/TRBV3-2	TRBJ2-3	NA	TGTGCCAGCAGCCGGAGGTCCGGACAGCCTCGCGGCACAGATACGCAGTATTTT	CASSRRSGQPRGTDTQYF
NA	TRBV10-3	TRBJ2-7	NA	TGTGCCATCAGTGAAGAAACAGGTGGCTCCTACGAGCAGTACTTC	CAISEETGGSYEQYF
NA	TRBV6-2/TRBV6-3	TRBJ1-5	TRBD1	TGTGCCAGCAGTCGGGACAGGGATAGCAATCAGCCCCAGCATTTT	CASSRDRDSNQPQHF
NA	TRBV7-9	TRBJ2-7	NA	TGTGCCAGCAGCTTAGTTAATCTAGCGTCCGCCTACGAGCAGTACTTC	CASSLVNLASAYEQYF
few	TRBV5-6	TRBJ1-6	NA	TGTGCCAGCAGCTTATTAGGACTAAATAATTCACCCCTCCACTTT	CASSLLGLNNSPLHF
NA	TRBV9	TRBJ1-4	NA	TGTGCCAGCAGCACCCAGTCCGATGAAAAACTGTTTTTT	CASSTQSDEKLFF
NA	TRBV25-1	TRBJ2-5	NA	TGTGCCAGCAGTGAAATAGGGGCGGAGCTACAAGAGACCCAGTACTTC	CASSEIGAELQETQYF
once	TRBV28	TRBJ2-5	NA	TGTGCCAGCAGCCAGTCCGGACTGGCCCAAGAAACCCAGTACTTC	CASSQSGLAQETQYF
few	TRBV19	TRBJ2-7	TRBD1	TGTGCCAGTGCCCCCTCGGACAGGCAAGGCTACGAGCAGTACTTC	CASAPSDRQGYEQYF
NA	TRBV27	TRBJ2-5	NA	TGTGCCAGCAGGCGGGGACGACGTCGGGAGACCCAGTACTTC	CASRRGRRRETQYF
once	TRBV27	TRBJ2-1	NA	TGTGCCAGCAGTCGTCTCGGAGCGAACAATGAGCAGTTCTTC	CASSRLGANNEQFF
few	TRBV7-2	TRBJ1-4	NA	TGTGCCAGCAGCCATTCAGGGGCCCGAAATGAAAAACTGTTTTTT	CASSHSGARNEKLFF
few	TRBV4-3	TRBJ1-2	NA	TGCGCCAGCAGCCAAGATATACAGGGTACTTATGGCTACACCTTC	CASSQDIQGTYGYTF
NA	TRBV14	TRBJ2-4	NA	TGTGCCAGCAGCCAACGTCTTGCGGGACGGGCCAAAAACATTCAGTACTTC	CASSQRLAGRAKNIQYF
NA	TRBV7-2	TRBJ2-5	NA	TGTGCCAGCAGCTTAGAGGCTAGTCAGGAGACCCAGTACTTC	CASSLEASQETQYF
NA	TRBV29-1	TRBJ1-1	NA	TGCAGCGTTGCAGGGATGGGAAACACTGAAGCTTTCTTT	CSVAGMGNTEAFF
NA	TRBV10-3	TRBJ1-2	NA	TGTGCCATCAGTGAGTCAGGGACACCAAACTATGGCTACACCTTC	CAISESGTPNYGYTF
NA	TRBV2	TRBJ1-4	NA	TGTGCCAGCAGTGAGAGGACCAGGGCAAATGAAAAACTGTTTTTT	CASSERTRANEKLFF
NA	TRBV3-1/TRBV3-2	TRBJ2-5	NA	TGTGCCAGCAGCCCGGAGGGGGGGGTCCAAGAGACCCAGTACTTC	CASSPEGGVQETQYF
NA	TRBV19	TRBJ2-2	TRBD2	TGTGCCAGTAGTCCAGCGGGAAAAAAGGACACCGGGGAGCTGTTTTTT	CASSPAGKKDTGELFF
once	TRBV19	TRBJ2-6	NA	TGTGCCACCAGACAGGATTACTCTGGGGCCAACGTCCTGACTTTC	CATRQDYSGANVLTF
NA	TRBV19	TRBJ2-2	NA	TGTGCCAGTAGCTGGGCGGGGCCGAACACCGGGGAGCTGTTTTTT	CASSWAGPNTGELFF
NA	TRBV6-5	TRBJ2-5	TRBD1	TGTGCCAGCAGCCGACAGGGGGTATTTGAGACCCAGTACTTC	CASSRQGVFETQYF
NA	TRBV27	TRBJ2-7	NA	TGTGCCAGCAGTTGGATGACAGGTGACTACGAGCAGTACTTC	CASSWMTGDYEQYF
NA	TRBV5-5	TRBJ2-5	NA	TGTGCCAGCAGCTTCCGGGATCTCCAAGAGACCCAGTACTTC	CASSFRDLQETQYF
NA	TRBV6-1	TRBJ2-7	NA	TGTGCCAGCAGTGATCGACAGGCCGACTACGAGCAGTACTTC	CASSDRQADYEQYF
few	TRBV6-5	TRBJ1-5	NA	TGTGCCAGCAGTTACGCCAGGGGAAATCAGCCCCAGCATTTT	CASSYARGNQPQHF
NA	TRBV7-9	TRBJ2-2	TRBD1	TGTGCCAGCAGCGCGCCAGGGGGCAACACCGGGGAGCTGTTTTTT	CASSAPGGNTGELFF